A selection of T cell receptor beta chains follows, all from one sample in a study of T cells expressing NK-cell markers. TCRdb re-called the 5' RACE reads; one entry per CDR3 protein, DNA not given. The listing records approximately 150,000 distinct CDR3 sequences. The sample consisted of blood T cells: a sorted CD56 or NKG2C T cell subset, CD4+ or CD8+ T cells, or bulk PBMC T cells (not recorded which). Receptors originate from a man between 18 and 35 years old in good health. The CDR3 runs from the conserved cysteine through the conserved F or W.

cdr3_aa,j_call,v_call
CASIDLYPTGGGNEQFF,TRBJ2-1,TRBV12-3/TRBV12-4
CSARDNADVYEQFF,TRBJ2-1,TRBV20-1
CASSLVRGGTEAFF,TRBJ1-1,TRBV11-2
CASSFGGQSSYNEQFF,TRBJ2-1,TRBV7-8
CASSFFRPTGETQYF,TRBJ2-5,TRBV5-4
CASSHRGDTGELFF,TRBJ2-2,TRBV4-1
CASSKSRSTDTQYF,TRBJ2-3,TRBV12-3/TRBV12-4
CASSPEEYNTQYF,TRBJ2-3,TRBV7-9
CASSYRDPSRYEQYF,TRBJ2-7,TRBV5-4
CSASGLGGAHYNEQFF,TRBJ2-1,TRBV20-1
CASSLANTETQYF,TRBJ2-5,TRBV7-2
CASSLEKSTEAFF,TRBJ1-1,TRBV7-6
CASSFSRSYEQYF,TRBJ2-7,TRBV7-9
CASGIGLAVRETQYF,TRBJ2-5,TRBV6-1
CASSEAYGSGAEAFF,TRBJ1-1,TRBV6-1
CASSLASGNYEQYF,TRBJ2-7,TRBV5-1
CASSSRGLGRSAYEQYF,TRBJ2-7,TRBV7-8
CASSLARIERRDTGELFF,TRBJ2-2,TRBV7-8
CSVPPEAVDTQYF,TRBJ2-3,TRBV29-1
CSARDRGTSDQETQYF,TRBJ2-5,TRBV20-1
CSALTGTGGGSGYTF,TRBJ1-2,TRBV20-1
CASSISQSYNEQFF,TRBJ2-1,TRBV19
CASSLSTSGSLNEQFF,TRBJ2-1,TRBV27
CASSLWGYGYTF,TRBJ1-2,TRBV12-3/TRBV12-4
CASSGLAGAFF,TRBJ2-1,TRBV2
CASSLAGGYDEQFF,TRBJ2-1,TRBV28
CSAREGWRGEETEAFF,TRBJ1-1,TRBV29-1
CASSFHRASYEQYF,TRBJ2-7,TRBV5-5